Below are 27 T cell receptor beta chains sequenced from a single sample in a study of CD8+CD57+ T cells in acquired aplastic anemia. Template material for TCR beta VDJ and CDR3 profiling consisted of genomic DNA. MiXCR was run by TCRdb on the reads, yielding one entry per CDR3 protein. This sample yields some 150,000 distinct CDR3 sequences, of which 41% are seen a single time; over 6.5% belongs to the top ten. Material: sorted CD4+, CD8+, or CD8+CD57+ T cells (not recorded which) from PBMCs. The receptors shown here come from a human donor in good health, serving as a control.

This clonotype came up many times. The chain uses TRBV20-1 and TRBJ2-7; 13 bases fit TRBD2. CDR3 length: 14 residues. Looked up from germline, CDR1 is DFQATT and CDR2 is SNEGSKA (reference sequence). V trimming: 5 bases; J trimming: 4 bases; junction bases outside the gene matches: 5. CDR3 sequence: CSASRLAGGYEQYF. The CDR3 bases are TGCAGTGCTTCCAGACTAGCGGGGGGTTACGAGCAGTACTTC.

This clonotype was seen repeatedly, ten times or more. CDR3 sequence (DNA): TGTGCTAGTGGTTCCAGGATGCAGGGGGTCTACTATGGCTACACCTTC. Translated, it gives CASGSRMQGVYYGYTF. This chain links TRBV12-5 with TRBJ1-2, with 7 bases matching TRBD1. Germline assignment: CDR1 LGHNT and CDR2 FRNRAP. The trim removed 4 bases at V and 3 bases at J, leaving 11 bases unmatched. The CDR3 is 16 amino acids.

This chain links TRBV10-2 with TRBJ2-7; tentatively, D is TRBD1 or TRBD2 (5 bases each). V was clipped by 8 bases and J by 3 bases, with 20 bases between them. The length of the CDR3 is 15 residues. CDR1 is WSHSY, CDR2 SAAADI, per germline. This CDR3 reads CASYGDGGYGYEQYF. The CDR3 coding sequence is TGCGCCAGCTATGGGGACGGTGGATATGGCTACGAGCAGTACTTC.

Ten or more counts support this clonotype. The V gene is TRBV29-1, the J gene TRBJ1-2, with D perhaps TRBD1 (6 bases). CDR1 SQVTM and CDR2 ANQGSEA come from the germline V gene. The CDR3 length is 16 residues. V gave up 5 bases and J gave up 5 bases, with 24 bases separating them. The CDR3 protein is CSVSGVFGGPTYGYTF. CDR3 nucleotide sequence: TGCAGCGTTTCGGGGGTATTTGGGGGCCCCACATATGGCTACACCTTC.

This clonotype was detected a few times. The chain employs TRBV10-3 and TRBJ2-1; D unresolved. The CDR3 runs to 11 residues. CDR1 and CDR2 from the germline V gene are ENHRY and SYGVKD. Trimming cost V 6 bases and J 8 bases, with 8 bases left between them. The chain's CDR3 is CAISSVDEQFF. The CDR3 DNA sequence: TGTGCCATCAGCTCCGTCGATGAGCAGTTCTTC.

This clonotype was observed a single time. The V and J genes are TRBV29-1 and TRBJ1-5, with D hard to call. V was clipped by 4 bases and J by 5 bases, with 9 bases between them. Germline-derived CDR1 and CDR2 are SQVTM and ANQGSEA. The CDR3 totals 12 residues. Written as DNA, the CDR3 is TGCAGCGTTGGACACCTCGATCAGCCCCAGCATTTT. It translates to CSVGHLDQPQHF.

This clonotype appeared many times. The chain joins TRBV20-1 to TRBJ1-1; D call uncertain. Per the germline V gene, CDR1 is DFQATT and CDR2 is SNEGSKA (reference sequence). V was pared by 0 bases and J by 4 bases, with 12 bases between. The CDR3 is made up of 14 amino acids. The DNA for the CDR3 is TGCAGTGCTAGAGATGGGGTGGCGGGCACTGAAGCTTTCTTT. Residues: CSARDGVAGTEAFF.

This clonotype was picked up a small number of times. The V and J genes are TRBV10-2 and TRBJ2-7; D ambiguous. There are 14 residues in the CDR3. CDR1 and CDR2 (germline): WSHSY, SAAADI. Trimming removed 6 bases from V and 6 bases from J, with 18 bases in between. CDR3 DNA sequence: TGCGCCAGCAGCTTGGATAGGTATCTGGGCGAGCAGTACTTC. Its translation is CASSLDRYLGEQYF.

This clonotype was seen a few times. The gene calls are TRBV9 and TRBJ2-3; TRBD1 agrees at 7 bases. With 6 bases clipped from V and 8 bases from J, the junction kept 12 bases outside the gene matches. The CDR3 extends over 14 amino acids. Germline V gives CDR1 SGDLS, CDR2 YYNGEE. CDR3 nucleotides: TGTGCCAGCACCCTATCGAAGGGGGCGGGTACGCAGTATTTT. Translated, it gives CASTLSKGAGTQYF. Variable domain in full (rest from reference TRBV9 and TRBJ2-3): DSGVTQTPKHLITATGQRVTLRCSPRSGDLSVYWYQQSLDQGLQFLIQYYNGEERAKGNILERFSAQQFPDLHSELNLSSLELGDSALYFCASTLSKGAGTQYFGPGTRLTVL.

This clonotype showed up many times. The chain combines TRBV29-1 with TRBJ1-2, with TRBD1 matching over 8 bases. CDR3 length: 13 residues. Trimming cost V 7 bases and J 4 bases; bases outside gene matches: 8. Per germline, CDR1 SQVTM and CDR2 ANQGSEA. The CDR3 nucleotides read TGCAGCGCTCCGGACAGGGAGATCTATGGCTACACCTTC. Residues: CSAPDREIYGYTF.

This clonotype was seen many times. J is TRBJ2-1 and V is TRBV10-3, with 16 nucleotides matching TRBD2. CDR1 is ENHRY and CDR2 is SYGVKD in the germline V gene. V lost 3 bases and J lost 6; bases outside the gene matches: 8. This CDR3 is 18 amino acids long. The CDR3 region has the DNA TGTGCCATCAGTGACCTTCCCGGGACTAGCGGGGGGGCCAATGAGCAGTTCTTC. The encoded protein is CAISDLPGTSGGANEQFF.

The chain uses TRBV9 and TRBJ1-2; TRBD1 might be the D (6 bases). The V gene lost 4 bases and the J gene lost 1 base, with 8 bases spanning the gap. The V gene's germline CDR1 is SGDLS and CDR2 YYNGEE. The CDR3 sequence is 13 residues long. The CDR3 DNA follows: TGTGCCAGCAGCAAGGACAGTAACTATGGCTACACCTTC. Its translation is CASSKDSNYGYTF.

This rearrangement joins TRBV10-3 to TRBJ2-7; TRBD2 matches at 8 bases. The junction had 10 bases not matched to a gene; V was cut back by 10 bases and J by 2 bases. CDR3 size: 14 residues. Germline assignment: CDR1 ENHRY and CDR2 SYGVKD. The CDR3 bases are TGTGCCAGTGGGGGAGGCGGGGGGACCTACGAGCAGTACTTC. The encoded protein is CASGGGGGTYEQYF.

This clonotype occurred many times. This chain uses TRBV9 with TRBJ2-1; perhaps TRBD2 as D (6 bases). Deletions cut 3 bases from V and 7 bases from J, with 11 bases between. CDR1 is SGDLS, CDR2 YYNGEE, per germline. This CDR3 region has 13 residues. This CDR3 reads CASSGLRGNEQFF. The CDR3 DNA reads as TGTGCCAGCAGCGGCCTACGGGGGAATGAGCAGTTCTTC. The variable domain in full, with the rest retrieved from reference TRBV9 and TRBJ2-1, is DSGVTQTPKHLITATGQRVTLRCSPRSGDLSVYWYQQSLDQGLQFLIQYYNGEERAKGNILERFSAQQFPDLHSELNLSSLELGDSALYFCASSGLRGNEQFFGPGTRLTVL.

As concerns this clonotype: This sequence may be a read error, since a much larger clone differs from it by one base. This chain joins TRBV27 and TRBJ2-7; 7 bases align to TRBD1. This CDR3 has 12 amino acids. The germline CDR1 and CDR2 sequences are MNHEY and SMNVEV (reference sequence). Here the CDR3 reads CASSEHRGELYF. CDR3 coding DNA: TGTGCCAGCAGTGAGCACAGGGGCGAGCTGTACTTC.

The chain combines TRBV24-1 with TRBJ1-1, with 7 bases that match TRBD1. Germline V lookup: CDR1 KGHDR, CDR2 SFDVKD. J gave up 3 bases and V 2 bases, and 5 bases lay outside the gene matches. The CDR3 is 15 residues long. CDR3 bases: TGTGCCACCAGTGATTCTCGACAGGGAGACACTGAAGCTTTCTTT. Translating it yields CATSDSRQGDTEAFF.

The chain links TRBV10-3 to TRBJ2-2; no clear D gene. This CDR3 is built from 12 residues. Germline V lookup: CDR1 ENHRY, CDR2 SYGVKD. V shed 2 bases and J shed 10 bases, with 8 bases lying between them. Written as DNA, the CDR3 is TGTGCCATCAGTGAGAACACCAAGGAGCTGTTTTTT. Protein product: CAISENTKELFF.

There are many counts of this clonotype. The chain combines TRBV14 with TRBJ2-7; D might be TRBD1 or TRBD2, each matching 6 bases. The CDR3 runs 16 residues. Trimming pared 0 bases from V and 5 bases from J, leaving 17 bases between. From germline, CDR1 is SGHDN and CDR2 FVKESK. The chain's CDR3 is CASSQDTRGVYNEQYF. DNA of the CDR3: TGTGCCAGCAGCCAAGATACGAGGGGGGTATATAACGAGCAGTACTTC.

The V call is TRBV18, the J call TRBJ1-1; weak D call: TRBD1 (6 bases). The CDR3 runs to 14 residues. The V and J ends lost 1 base and 11 bases respectively, with 17 bases between them. Looked up from germline, CDR1 is KGHSH and CDR2 is LQKENI. The CDR3 sequence: CASSPQRDTQGAFF. The CDR3 DNA sequence: TGTGCCAGCTCACCACAACGGGACACTCAAGGGGCTTTCTTT. Based on the CDR3 plus reference TRBV18 and TRBJ1-1, the full variable domain is NAGVMQNPRHLVRRRGQEARLRCSPMKGHSHVYWYRQLPEEGLKFMVYLQKENIIDESGMPKERFSAEFPKEGPSILRIQQVVRGDSAAYFCASSPQRDTQGAFFGQGTRLTVV.

Details on this clonotype: The junction shows a germline mismatch at one end, possibly a read error. The genes are TRBV5-4 and TRBJ1-4, with a weak D call TRBD1 (5 bases). The germline gives CDR1 SGHNT, CDR2 YYREEE (reference sequence). The CDR3 loop spans 16 amino acids. This CDR3 is CVSSSQGRGLNEKLFF. As DNA, the CDR3 is TGTGTCAGCAGTTCTCAAGGAAGGGGCCTTAATGAAAAACTGTTTTTT.

This clonotype came up many times. V is TRBV24-1 and J is TRBJ2-1; 12 nucleotides match TRBD2. Looked up from germline, CDR1 is KGHDR and CDR2 is SFDVKD. CDR3 size: 18 residues. The J segment lost 1 base and the V segment lost 3 bases, leaving 6 bases of the junction unmatched. CDR3 residues: CATSDPWTSGTSYNEQFF. DNA of the CDR3: TGTGCCACCAGTGATCCGTGGACTAGCGGGACTTCCTACAATGAGCAGTTCTTC.

The chain uses TRBV7-2 and TRBJ1-1; 7 bases agree with TRBD1. With 5 bases clipped from V and 4 bases from J, the junction kept 7 bases outside the gene matches. The CDR3 has 14 residues. CDR1 SGHTA and CDR2 FQGNSA come from the germline V gene. CDR3 in DNA: TGTGCCAGCAGCAAAAGCTCAGGGGGCACTGAAGCTTTCTTT. Translated, it gives CASSKSSGGTEAFF.

This clonotype was seen only a few times. The rearrangement uses TRBV7-9 and TRBJ1-2; no reliable D call. V lost 2 bases to trimming and J lost 8 bases, with 15 bases between them. The CDR3 length is 14 residues. The germline V gene has CDR1 SEHNR and CDR2 FQNEAQ (reference sequence). The CDR3 bases are TGTGCCAGCAGCTTAACGGGGAATCTTTACGGCTACACCTTC. It codes for CASSLTGNLYGYTF.

This clonotype was seen at least ten times. The rearrangement joins TRBV10-3 to TRBJ2-7, with unresolved D. The CDR3 length is 14 residues. The V end lost 0 bases, the J end lost 0 bases, and 6 bases lay between the germline ends. The V gene's germline CDR1 is ENHRY and CDR2 SYGVKD. The CDR3 DNA reads TGTGCCATCAGTGAGTCAGGGAACTCCTACGAGCAGTACTTC. Protein: CAISESGNSYEQYF.

This clonotype was recorded at least ten times. J is TRBJ1-1 and V is TRBV20-1, with D possibly being TRBD1 (5 bases). This CDR3 contains 14 residues. With 0 bases removed from V and 1 base from J, the gap between germline ends came to 9 bases. The germline gives CDR1 DFQATT, CDR2 SNEGSKA (reference sequence). The DNA for the CDR3 is TGCAGTGCTAGAGAGGGGGGGACGAACACTGAAGCTTTCTTT. Amino acids: CSAREGGTNTEAFF.

V is TRBV20-1 and J is TRBJ2-7; D possibly corresponds to TRBD1 (5 bases). The germline V gene has CDR1 DFQATT and CDR2 SNEGSKA (reference sequence). The CDR3 is 13 residues long. V was cut by 3 bases and J by 5 bases, with 14 bases left in between. The CDR3, as DNA: TGCAGTGCTAGCCCCTCCAGGGTGAACGAGCAGTACTTC. Translated: CSASPSRVNEQYF.

The chain recombines TRBV4-1 with TRBJ1-4; D is ambiguous. Germline lookup yields CDR1 MGHRA and CDR2 YSYEKL. This CDR3 has 16 residues. The V end was cut by 4 bases, the J end by 0 bases, with 12 bases between. The CDR3 coding sequence is TGCGCCAGCAGCCTTCGGACGGTTGCAACTAATGAAAAACTGTTTTTT. The encoded protein is CASSLRTVATNEKLFF.